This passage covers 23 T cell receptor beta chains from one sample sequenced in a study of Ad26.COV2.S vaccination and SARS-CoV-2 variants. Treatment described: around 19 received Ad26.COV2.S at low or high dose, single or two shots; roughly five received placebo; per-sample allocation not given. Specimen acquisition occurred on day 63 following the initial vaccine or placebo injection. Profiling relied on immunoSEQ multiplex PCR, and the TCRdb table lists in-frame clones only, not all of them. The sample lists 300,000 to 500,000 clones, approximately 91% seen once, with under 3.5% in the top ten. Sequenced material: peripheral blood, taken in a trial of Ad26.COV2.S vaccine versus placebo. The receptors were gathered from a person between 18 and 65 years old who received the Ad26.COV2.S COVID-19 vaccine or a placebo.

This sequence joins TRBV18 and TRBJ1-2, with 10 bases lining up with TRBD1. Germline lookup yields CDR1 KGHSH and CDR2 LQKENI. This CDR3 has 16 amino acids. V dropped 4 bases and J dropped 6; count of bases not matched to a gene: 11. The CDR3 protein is CASSRDRDRGKDGYTF. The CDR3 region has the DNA TGTGCCAGCTCACGGGACCGGGACAGGGGCAAGGATGGCTACACCTTC. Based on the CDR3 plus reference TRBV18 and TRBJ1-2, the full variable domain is NAGVMQNPRHLVRRRGQEARLRCSPMKGHSHVYWYRQLPEEGLKFMVYLQKENIIDESGMPKERFSAEFPKEGPSILRIQQVVRGDSAAYFCASSRDRDRGKDGYTFGSGTRLTVV.

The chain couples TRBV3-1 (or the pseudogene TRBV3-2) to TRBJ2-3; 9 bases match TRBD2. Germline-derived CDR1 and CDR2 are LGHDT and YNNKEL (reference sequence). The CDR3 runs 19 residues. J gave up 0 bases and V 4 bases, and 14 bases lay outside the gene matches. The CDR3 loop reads CASSRRTSGLPSSTDTQYF. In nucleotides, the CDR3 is TGTGCCAGCAGCCGACGAACTAGCGGGTTGCCTTCTAGCACAGATACGCAGTATTTT.

CDR3 sequence reads: CASSLGTSGGLGDTQYF. DNA for the CDR3: TGCGCCAGCAGCTTGGGGACTAGCGGGGGCCTCGGGGATACGCAGTATTTT. The chain has TRBV5-1 and TRBJ2-3; 13 nucleotides align to TRBD2. Germline values: CDR1 SGHRS, CDR2 YFSETQ. CDR3 length: 17 amino acids. Trimming removed 0 bases from V and 6 bases from J; junction bases left unmatched: 7.

In DNA form, the CDR3 reads TGCGCCAGCAGCTTGGGCGGGGTGAGGGACACCTTC. It yields the protein CASSLGGVRDTF. The rearrangement links TRBV5-1 to TRBJ1-2; no clear D. Trimming pared 0 bases from V and 12 bases from J, leaving 12 bases between. CDR1 is SGHRS, CDR2 YFSETQ, per germline. The CDR3 is 12 amino acids.

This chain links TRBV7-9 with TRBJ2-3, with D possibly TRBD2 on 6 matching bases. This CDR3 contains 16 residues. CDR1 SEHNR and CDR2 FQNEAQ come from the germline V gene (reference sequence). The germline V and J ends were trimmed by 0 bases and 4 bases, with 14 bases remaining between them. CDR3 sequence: CASSLARRGPADTQYF. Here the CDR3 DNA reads TGTGCCAGCAGCTTAGCGCGGAGGGGTCCGGCAGATACGCAGTATTTT.

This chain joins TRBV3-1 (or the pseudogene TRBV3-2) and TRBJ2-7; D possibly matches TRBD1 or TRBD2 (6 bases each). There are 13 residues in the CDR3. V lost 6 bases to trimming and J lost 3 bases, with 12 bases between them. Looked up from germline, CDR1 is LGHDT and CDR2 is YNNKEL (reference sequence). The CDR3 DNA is TGTGCCAGCAGTCTAGAGGGGGGCTACGAGCAGTACTTC. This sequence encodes CASSLEGGYEQYF.

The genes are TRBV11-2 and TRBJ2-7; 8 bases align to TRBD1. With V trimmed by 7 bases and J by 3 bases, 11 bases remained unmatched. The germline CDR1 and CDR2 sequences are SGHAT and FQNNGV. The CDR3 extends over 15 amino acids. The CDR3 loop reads CASNQGAGGYYEQYF. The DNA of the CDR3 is TGTGCCAGCAACCAGGGGGCAGGGGGCTACTACGAGCAGTACTTC.

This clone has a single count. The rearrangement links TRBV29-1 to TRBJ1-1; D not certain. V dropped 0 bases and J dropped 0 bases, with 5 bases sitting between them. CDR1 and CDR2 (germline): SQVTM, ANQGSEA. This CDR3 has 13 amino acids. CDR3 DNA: TGCAGCGTTGAAGACCGGATGAACACTGAAGCTTTCTTT. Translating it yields CSVEDRMNTEAFF.

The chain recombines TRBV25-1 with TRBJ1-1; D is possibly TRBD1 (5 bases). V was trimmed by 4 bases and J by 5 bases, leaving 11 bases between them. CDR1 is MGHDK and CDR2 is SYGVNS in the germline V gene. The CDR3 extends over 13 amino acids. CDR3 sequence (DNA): TGTGCCAGCAGTGTGTACGGGGGGACTGAAGCTTTCTTT. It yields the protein CASSVYGGTEAFF. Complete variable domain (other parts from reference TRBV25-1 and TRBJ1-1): EADIYQTPRYLVIGTGKKITLECSQTMGHDKMYWYQQDPGMELHLIHYSYGVNSTEKGDLSSESTVSRIRTEHFPLTLESARPSHTSQYLCASSVYGGTEAFFGQGTRLTVV.

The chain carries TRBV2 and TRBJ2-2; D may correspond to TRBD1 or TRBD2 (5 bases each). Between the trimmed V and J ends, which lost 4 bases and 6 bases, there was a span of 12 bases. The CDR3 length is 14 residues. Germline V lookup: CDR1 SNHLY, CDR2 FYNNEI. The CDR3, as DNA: TGTGCCAGCAGTGGGGGGTATCAGTCCGGGGAGCTGTTTTTT. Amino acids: CASSGGYQSGELFF.

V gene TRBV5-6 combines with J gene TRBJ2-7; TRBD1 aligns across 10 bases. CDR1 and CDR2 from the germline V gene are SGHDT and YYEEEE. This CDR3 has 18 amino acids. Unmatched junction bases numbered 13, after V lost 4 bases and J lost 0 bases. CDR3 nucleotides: TGTGCCAGCAGCACGGACCGGGACAGGGGAGTAAACTCCTACGAGCAGTACTTC. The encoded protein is CASSTDRDRGVNSYEQYF.

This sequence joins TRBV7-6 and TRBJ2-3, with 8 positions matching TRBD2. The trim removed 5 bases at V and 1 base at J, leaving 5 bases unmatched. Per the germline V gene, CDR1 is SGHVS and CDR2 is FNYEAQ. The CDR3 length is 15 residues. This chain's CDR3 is CASSIAGGGTDTQYF. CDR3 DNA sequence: TGTGCCAGCAGCATCGCGGGGGGAGGCACAGATACGCAGTATTTT.

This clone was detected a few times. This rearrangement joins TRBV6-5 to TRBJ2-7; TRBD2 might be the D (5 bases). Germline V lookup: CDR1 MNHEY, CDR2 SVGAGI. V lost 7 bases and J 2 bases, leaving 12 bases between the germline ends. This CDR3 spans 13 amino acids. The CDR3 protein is CASTVANPYEQYF. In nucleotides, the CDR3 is TGTGCCAGCACCGTAGCGAACCCCTACGAGCAGTACTTC.

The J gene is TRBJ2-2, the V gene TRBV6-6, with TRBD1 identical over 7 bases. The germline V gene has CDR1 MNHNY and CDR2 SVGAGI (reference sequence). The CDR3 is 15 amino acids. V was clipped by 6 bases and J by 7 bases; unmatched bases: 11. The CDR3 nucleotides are TGTGCCAGCAGATCCGGGACAGTTTTCAGCGGGGAGCTGTTTTTT. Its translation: CASRSGTVFSGELFF.

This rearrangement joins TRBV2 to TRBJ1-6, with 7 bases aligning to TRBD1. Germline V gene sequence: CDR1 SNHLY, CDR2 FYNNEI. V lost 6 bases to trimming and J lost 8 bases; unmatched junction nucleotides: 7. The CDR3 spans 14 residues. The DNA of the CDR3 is TGTGCCAGCAGCGTGGGACAGAGAGATTCACCCCTCCACTTT. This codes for CASSVGQRDSPLHF.

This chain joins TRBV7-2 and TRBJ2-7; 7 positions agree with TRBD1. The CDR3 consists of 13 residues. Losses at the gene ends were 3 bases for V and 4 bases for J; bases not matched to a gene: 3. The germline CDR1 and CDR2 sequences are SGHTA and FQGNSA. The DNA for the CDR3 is TGTGCCAGCAGCTTCCAGGGACAGTACGAGCAGTACTTC. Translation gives CASSFQGQYEQYF.

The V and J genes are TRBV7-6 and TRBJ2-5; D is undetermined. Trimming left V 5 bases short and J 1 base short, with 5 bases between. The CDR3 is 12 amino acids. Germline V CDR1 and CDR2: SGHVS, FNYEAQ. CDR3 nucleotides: TGTGCCAGCAGCCGCCCCCAAGAGACCCAGTACTTC. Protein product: CASSRPQETQYF.

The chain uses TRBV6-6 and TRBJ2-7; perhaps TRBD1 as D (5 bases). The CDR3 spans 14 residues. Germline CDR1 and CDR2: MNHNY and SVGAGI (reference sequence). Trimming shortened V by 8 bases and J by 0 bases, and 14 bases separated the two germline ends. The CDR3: CASAKQESSYEQYF. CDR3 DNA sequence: TGTGCCAGCGCGAAACAGGAGAGCTCCTACGAGCAGTACTTC.

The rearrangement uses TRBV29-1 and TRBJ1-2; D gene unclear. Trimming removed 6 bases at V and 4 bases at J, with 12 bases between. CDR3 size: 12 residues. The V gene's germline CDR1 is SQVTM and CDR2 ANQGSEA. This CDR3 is CSVGDASYGYTF. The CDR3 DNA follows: TGCAGCGTGGGAGACGCCTCCTATGGCTACACCTTC. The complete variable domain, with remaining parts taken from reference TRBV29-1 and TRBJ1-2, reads SAVISQKPSRDICQRGTSLTIQCQVDSQVTMMFWYRQQPGQSLTLIATANQGSEATYESGFVIDKFPISRPNLTFSTLTVSNMSPEDSSIYLCSVGDASYGYTFGSGTRLTVV.

This chain's CDR3 is CASSSPLKGNTGELFF. CDR3 nucleotides: TGCGCCAGCAGCTCCCCCCTAAAGGGGAACACCGGGGAGCTGTTTTTT. The chain recombines TRBV5-1 with TRBJ2-2; D is unclear. The CDR3 is made up of 16 amino acids. V was trimmed by 3 bases and J by 1 base, leaving 13 bases between them. Germline CDR1 SGHRS, CDR2 YFSETQ.

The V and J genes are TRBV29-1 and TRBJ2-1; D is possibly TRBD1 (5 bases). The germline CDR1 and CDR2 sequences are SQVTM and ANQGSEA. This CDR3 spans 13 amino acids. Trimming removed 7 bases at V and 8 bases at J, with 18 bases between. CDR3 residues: CSDALDTGHEQFF. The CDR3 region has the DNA TGCAGCGACGCCCTGGACACCGGACATGAGCAGTTCTTC.

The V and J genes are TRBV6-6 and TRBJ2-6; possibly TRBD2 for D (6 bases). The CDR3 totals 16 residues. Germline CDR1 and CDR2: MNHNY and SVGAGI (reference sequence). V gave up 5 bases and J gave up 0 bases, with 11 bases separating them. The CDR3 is CASSPGTLSGANVLTF. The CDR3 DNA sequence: TGTGCCAGCAGTCCCGGGACTCTCTCTGGGGCCAACGTCCTGACTTTC.

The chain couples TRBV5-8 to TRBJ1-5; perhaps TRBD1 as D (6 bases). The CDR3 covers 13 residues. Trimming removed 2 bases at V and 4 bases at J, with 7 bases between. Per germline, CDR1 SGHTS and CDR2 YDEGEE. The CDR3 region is CASSLQGNQPQHF. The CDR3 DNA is TGTGCCAGCAGCTTACAGGGAAATCAGCCCCAGCATTTT.